The 12 T cell receptor beta chains in this list originate from one sample, sequenced in a study of Graves' ophthalmopathy and Graves' hyperthyroidism. Amplifying from RNA transcripts, the study obtained TCR beta CDR3 regions. First-round RT-PCR with HTBI primers preceded a second-round multiplex PCR. TCRdb fed the multiplex PCR reads into MiXCR, producing one record per CDR3 protein. The repertoire holds about 420,000 distinct CDR3 sequences, 21% seen once, with approximately 3% in the top ten. Sample: peripheral blood. These receptors were collected from a woman younger than 35 with stable Graves' hyperthyroidism.

In regard to this clonotype: One junction end disagrees with the germline gene, perhaps due to a read error. The chain carries TRBV3-1 and TRBJ2-5; 12 nucleotides match TRBD2. Germline V gives CDR1 LGHDT, CDR2 YNNKEL (reference sequence). CDR3 size: 15 residues. The CDR3 coding sequence is TGTGCCAGCAGTAAGACTAGCGGGGGCCAAGAGACCCAGGACTTC. It encodes CASSKTSGGQETQDF.

There are many counts of this clonotype. V and J are TRBV20-1 and TRBJ1-6; D possibly corresponds to TRBD1 (5 bases). The CDR3 consists of 14 residues. The V end was cut by 4 bases, the J end by 7 bases, with 14 bases between. Germline V gene lookup returns CDR1 DFQATT and CDR2 SNEGSKA (reference sequence). The CDR3: CSATGGTENSPLHF. The CDR3 coding sequence is TGCAGTGCTACCGGGGGGACTGAAAATTCACCCCTCCACTTT.

The table lists this clonotype with many counts. V gene TRBV6-1 combines with J gene TRBJ1-5, with D possibly matching TRBD1 (6 bases). This CDR3 has 15 amino acids. Germline CDR1 and CDR2: MNHNS and SASEGT. Trimming stripped 6 bases from V and 1 base from J, with 13 bases between. The CDR3: CASSPSRGSNQPQHF. CDR3 DNA sequence: TGTGCCAGCAGCCCAAGCAGGGGCAGCAATCAGCCCCAGCATTTT.

This clonotype has ten or more counts. The chain combines TRBV7-8 with TRBJ1-2; 9 bases align to TRBD1. Trimming at V came to 4 bases and at J to 4 bases, leaving 4 bases not matched to a gene. CDR3 length: 14 residues. The germline V gene has CDR1 SGHVS and CDR2 FQNEAQ. CDR3 in DNA: TGTGCCAGCAGCTACGGGACAGGGATCTATGGCTACACCTTC. The encoded protein is CASSYGTGIYGYTF.

The rearrangement links TRBV24-1 to TRBJ2-5; 9 bases fit TRBD1. CDR3 length equals 17 residues. Germline values: CDR1 KGHDR, CDR2 SFDVKD. Unmatched junction bases numbered 13, after V lost 9 bases and J lost 0 bases. The CDR3 protein is CATWGTGRNRYQETQYF. In DNA form, the CDR3 reads TGTGCCACCTGGGGGACAGGGCGGAATCGGTACCAAGAGACCCAGTACTTC.

This clonotype was counted ten times or more. The V call is TRBV6-1, the J call TRBJ1-5, with 7 bases that match TRBD1. Germline trimming cut 5 bases from V and 3 bases from J; bases unmatched to any gene: 10. In germline, CDR1 is MNHNS, CDR2 SASEGT. This CDR3 has 16 residues. The CDR3 sequence is CASSRRTTGNNQPQHF. The DNA of the CDR3 is TGTGCCAGCAGTCGAAGGACGACAGGGAACAATCAGCCCCAGCATTTT.

The V and J genes are TRBV28 and TRBJ1-1; 8 bases match TRBD1. This CDR3 is built from 12 residues. J was trimmed by 13 bases and V by 2 bases; bases with no gene match: 6. CDR1 is MDHEN, CDR2 SYDVKM, per germline. The CDR3 region has the DNA TGTGCCAGCAGTTTACTCCGGGACAGGTGTTTCTTT. It specifies CASSLLRDRCFF.

This clonotype was observed at least ten times. The V call is TRBV29-1, the J call TRBJ2-5; TRBD1 matches 9 bases. The germline CDR1 and CDR2 sequences are SQVTM and ANQGSEA. CDR3 length equals 12 residues. The V segment lost 6 bases and the J segment 5 bases; nucleotides outside the gene matches: 4. CDR3 amino acids: CSVQGAGETQYF. As DNA, the CDR3 is TGCAGCGTACAGGGGGCCGGGGAGACCCAGTACTTC.

This clonotype was counted at least ten times. The rearrangement links TRBV7-8 to TRBJ1-1; D is unresolved. CDR1 is SGHVS, CDR2 FQNEAQ, per germline. The V end lost 6 bases, the J end lost 4 bases, and 9 bases lay between the germline ends. The CDR3 is 12 amino acids. The CDR3 DNA sequence: TGTGCCAGCAGGGGCGAGGGCACTGAAGCTTTCTTT. It encodes CASRGEGTEAFF. The whole variable domain, filled in from reference TRBV7-8 and TRBJ1-1, reads GAGVSQSPRYKVAKRGQDVALRCDPISGHVSLFWYQQALGQGPEFLTYFQNEAQLDKSGLPSDRFFAERPEGSVSTLKIQRTQQEDSAVYLCASRGEGTEAFFGQGTRLTVV.

The genes are TRBV29-1 and TRBJ2-7; maybe TRBD1 (5 bases). The CDR3 consists of 14 residues. The V gene's germline CDR1 is SQVTM and CDR2 ANQGSEA. The V end was cut by 0 bases, the J end by 4 bases, with 13 bases between. Here the CDR3 reads CSVEERGPLYEQYF. The CDR3 coding sequence is TGCAGCGTTGAAGAAAGGGGCCCGTTGTACGAGCAGTACTTC.

This chain uses TRBV12-3 or TRBV12-4 with TRBJ1-1, with D possibly matching TRBD1 (6 bases). This CDR3 is built from 12 residues. Trimming took 5 bases from V and 10 from J, leaving 14 bases between them. The CDR3 DNA follows: TGTGCCAGCAGTCCCAGGACAGAGGGAGCTTTCTTT. Its protein is CASSPRTEGAFF.

The CDR3 DNA is TGTGCCACCCGCCGGGAGACGGGGGGCTACACCTTC. The encoded protein is CATRRETGGYTF. The chain is built from TRBV2 and TRBJ1-2; D is ambiguous. The germline V and J ends were trimmed by 10 bases and 8 bases, with 17 bases remaining between them. The germline V gene encodes CDR1 SNHLY and CDR2 FYNNEI. The CDR3 is 12 residues long.